This T cell receptor beta chain was sequenced during a study of T-cell memory formation after mild COVID-19. Whole-study results and caveats: Later expanders leaned CD4+, whereas day 15 to 85 contracting clones were balanced CD4/CD8.

The CDR3 totals 12 residues. Trimming cost V 5 bases and J 4 bases, with 8 bases left between them. Germline V lookup: CDR1 SGHTA, CDR2 FQGNSA. Only a few counts were recorded for this clonotype. Its antigen remains unidentified. TCRdb independently ran MiXCR on the 5' RACE reads; one entry per CDR3 protein. The data hold about 450,000 distinct CDR3 sequences, with 23% observed a single time. V and J are TRBV7-2 and TRBJ1-1; D remains unclear. This clonotype was obtained from an adult woman who had mild COVID-19 (a few samples of this study predate the infection). Cell type and time point are not known. Sequenced: PBMCs or a T cell subset sorted from them (not recorded which). The CDR3 sequence: CASSPAPTEAFF. The CDR3 DNA reads as TGTGCCAGCAGCCCGGCACCCACTGAAGCTTTCTTT. The whole variable domain, filled in from reference TRBV7-2 and TRBJ1-1, reads GAGVSQSPSNKVTEKGKDVELRCDPISGHTALYWYRQSLGQGLEFLIYFQGNSAPDKSGLPSDRFSAERTGGSVSTLTIQRTQQEDSAVYLCASSPAPTEAFFGQGTRLTVV.